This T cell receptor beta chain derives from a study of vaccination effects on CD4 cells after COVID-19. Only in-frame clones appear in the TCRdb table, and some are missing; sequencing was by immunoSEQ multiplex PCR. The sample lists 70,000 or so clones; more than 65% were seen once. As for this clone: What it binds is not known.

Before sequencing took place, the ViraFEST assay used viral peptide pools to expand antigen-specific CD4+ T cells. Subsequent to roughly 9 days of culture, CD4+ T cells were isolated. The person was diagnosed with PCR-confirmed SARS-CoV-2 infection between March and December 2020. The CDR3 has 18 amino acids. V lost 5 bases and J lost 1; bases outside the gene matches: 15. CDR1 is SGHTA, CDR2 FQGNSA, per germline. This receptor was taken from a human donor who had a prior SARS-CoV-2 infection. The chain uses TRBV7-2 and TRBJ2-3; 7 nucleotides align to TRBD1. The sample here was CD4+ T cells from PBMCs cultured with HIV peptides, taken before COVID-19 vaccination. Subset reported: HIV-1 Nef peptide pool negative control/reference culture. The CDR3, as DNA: TGTGCCAGCAGCCTTAGGGGGCGGGCCCGGGGTGGCACAGATACGCAGTATTTT. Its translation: CASSLRGRARGGTDTQYF.